The present TCR beta chain was sequenced within a study of blood T cell repertoires in COVID-19. A Seattle source enrolled patients during active infection and followed them longitudinally. The V end was cut by 3 bases, the J end by 0 bases, with 9 bases between. Germline V gene lookup returns CDR1 LNHDA and CDR2 SQIVND (reference sequence). This CDR3 spans 15 amino acids. Original handling: By means of reference gene primer amplification, nucleated cell counts were estimated. Sequencing was performed with immunoSEQ multiplex PCR; in TCRdb, only in-frame clones are kept and a portion is missing. The V and J calls and clone size come from that table; D and trimming were worked out from the DNA. The table records over 150,000 clones, approximately 80% of them present only once.

The rearrangement uses TRBV19 and TRBJ1-5; no definite D call. The sequencing input was peripheral blood. The TCR sequence derives from a woman aged 80 or over with COVID-19, enrolled during active disease. The CDR3 DNA is TGTGCCAGTAGTATCCGTGCAGATAGCAATCAGCCCCAGCATTTT. This encodes CASSIRADSNQPQHF.